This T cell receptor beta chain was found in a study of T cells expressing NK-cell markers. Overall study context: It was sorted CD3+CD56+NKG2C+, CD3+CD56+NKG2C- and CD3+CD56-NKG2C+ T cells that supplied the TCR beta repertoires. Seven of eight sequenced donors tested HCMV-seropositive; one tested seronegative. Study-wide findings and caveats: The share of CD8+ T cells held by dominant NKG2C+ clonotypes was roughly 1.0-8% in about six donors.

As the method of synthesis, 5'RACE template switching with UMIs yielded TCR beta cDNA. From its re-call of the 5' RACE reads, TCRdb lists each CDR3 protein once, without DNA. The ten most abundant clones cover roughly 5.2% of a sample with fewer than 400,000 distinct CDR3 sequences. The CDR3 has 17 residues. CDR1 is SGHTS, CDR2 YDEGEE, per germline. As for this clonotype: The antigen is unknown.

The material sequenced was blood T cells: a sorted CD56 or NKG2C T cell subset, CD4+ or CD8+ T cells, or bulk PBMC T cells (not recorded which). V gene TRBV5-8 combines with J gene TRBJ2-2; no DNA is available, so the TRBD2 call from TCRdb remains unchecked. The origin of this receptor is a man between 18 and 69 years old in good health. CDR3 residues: CASPPTSGATNTGELFF.